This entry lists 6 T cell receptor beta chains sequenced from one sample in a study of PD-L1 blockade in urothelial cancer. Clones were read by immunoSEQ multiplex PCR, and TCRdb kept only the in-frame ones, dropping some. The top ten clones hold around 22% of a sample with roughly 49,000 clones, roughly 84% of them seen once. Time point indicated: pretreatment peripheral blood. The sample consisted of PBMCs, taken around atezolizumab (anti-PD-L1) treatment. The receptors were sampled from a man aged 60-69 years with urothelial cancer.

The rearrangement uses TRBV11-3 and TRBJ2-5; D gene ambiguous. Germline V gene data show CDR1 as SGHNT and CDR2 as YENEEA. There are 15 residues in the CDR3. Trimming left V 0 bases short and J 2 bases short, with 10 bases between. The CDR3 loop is CASSLDGTAQETQYF. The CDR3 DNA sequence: TGTGCCAGCAGCTTAGATGGCACAGCACAAGAGACCCAGTACTTC.

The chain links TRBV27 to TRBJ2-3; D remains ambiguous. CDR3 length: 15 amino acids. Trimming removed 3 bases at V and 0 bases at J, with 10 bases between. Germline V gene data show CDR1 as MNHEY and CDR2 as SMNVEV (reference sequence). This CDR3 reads CASSLIISSTDTQYF. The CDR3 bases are TGTGCCAGCAGTTTGATAATCAGTAGCACAGATACGCAGTATTTT.

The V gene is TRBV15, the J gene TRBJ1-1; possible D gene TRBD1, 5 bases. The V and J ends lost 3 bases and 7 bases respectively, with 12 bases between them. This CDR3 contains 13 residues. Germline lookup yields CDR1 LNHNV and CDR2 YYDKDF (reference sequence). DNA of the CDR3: TGTGCCACCAGCAGTAGCAGGGATAATGAAGCTTTCTTT. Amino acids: CATSSSRDNEAFF.

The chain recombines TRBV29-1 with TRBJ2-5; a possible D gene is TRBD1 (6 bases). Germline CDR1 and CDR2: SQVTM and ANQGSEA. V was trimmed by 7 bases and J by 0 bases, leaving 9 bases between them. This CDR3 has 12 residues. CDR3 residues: CSARTDQETQYF. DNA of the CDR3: TGCAGCGCACGGACAGACCAAGAGACCCAGTACTTC. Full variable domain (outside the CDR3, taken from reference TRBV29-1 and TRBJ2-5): SAVISQKPSRDICQRGTSLTIQCQVDSQVTMMFWYRQQPGQSLTLIATANQGSEATYESGFVIDKFPISRPNLTFSTLTVSNMSPEDSSIYLCSARTDQETQYFGPGTRLLVL.

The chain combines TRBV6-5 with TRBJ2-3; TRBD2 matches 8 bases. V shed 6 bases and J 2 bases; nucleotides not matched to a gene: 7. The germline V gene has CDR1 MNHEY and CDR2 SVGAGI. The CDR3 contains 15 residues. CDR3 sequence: CASRPSGGVTDTQYF. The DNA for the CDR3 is TGTGCCAGCAGACCCAGCGGGGGAGTCACAGATACGCAGTATTTT.

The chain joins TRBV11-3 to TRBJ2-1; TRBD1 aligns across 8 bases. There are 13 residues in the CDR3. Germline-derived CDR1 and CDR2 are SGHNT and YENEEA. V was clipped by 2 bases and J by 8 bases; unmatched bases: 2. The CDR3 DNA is TGTGCCAGCAGCTTATGGACAGGGTATGAGCAGTTCTTC. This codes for CASSLWTGYEQFF. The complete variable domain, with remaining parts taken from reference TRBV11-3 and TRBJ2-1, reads EAGVVQSPRYKIIEKKQPVAFWCNPISGHNTLYWYLQNLGQGPELLIRYENEEAVDDSQLPKDRFSAERLKGVDSTLKIQPAELGDSAVYLCASSLWTGYEQFFGPGTRLTVL.